The 32 T cell receptor beta chains below were found in one sample sequenced in a study of T-cell reconstitution after alpha-beta-depleted transplantation in children. Unique molecular identifiers were used in preparing the TCRbeta library. TCRdb re-derived calls from the PCR reads in MiXCR, one entry per CDR3 protein. The sample carries fewer than 150,000 distinct CDR3 sequences, about a tenth recorded once. The specimen was PBMCs, mostly from graft donor cells, collected 180 days after TCRalphabeta/CD19-depleted stem cell transplant. The source is a girl less than two years old who had a stem cell transplant for combined immunodeficiency, so the T cells may come from the graft donor.

This clonotype was detected a few times. The V call is TRBV27, the J call TRBJ1-2; tentatively, D is TRBD1 (6 bases). In germline, CDR1 is MNHEY, CDR2 SMNVEV (reference sequence). The CDR3 runs 15 residues. With 4 bases removed from V and 6 bases from J, the gap between germline ends came to 18 bases. The chain's CDR3 is CASSWGVASGDGYTF. CDR3 in DNA: TGTGCCAGCAGTTGGGGCGTAGCGTCAGGGGATGGCTACACCTTC.

There are a few counts of this clonotype. This rearrangement joins TRBV20-1 to TRBJ2-7; D gene uncertain. Deletions cut 4 bases from V and 2 bases from J, with 15 bases between. The CDR3 length is 14 residues. Germline loops: CDR1 DFQATT, CDR2 SNEGSKA (reference sequence). CDR3 amino acids: CSAKVRQGPYEQYF. The DNA for the CDR3 is TGCAGTGCTAAGGTCCGTCAAGGGCCCTACGAGCAGTACTTC.

This chain joins TRBV5-6 and TRBJ2-1; TRBD1 might be the D (6 bases). The CDR3 is 15 residues long. CDR1 SGHDT and CDR2 YYEEEE come from the germline V gene. The V end lost 6 bases, the J end lost 3 bases, and 16 bases lay between the germline ends. DNA for the CDR3: TGTGCCAGCACCGATACAGGGTTCTTCTACAATGAGCAGTTCTTC. Its protein is CASTDTGFFYNEQFF.

This chain connects TRBV7-2 to TRBJ2-2; D remains ambiguous. Germline assignment: CDR1 SGHTA and CDR2 FQGNSA. The CDR3 runs to 15 residues. Trimming removed 1 base from V and 5 bases from J, with 11 bases in between. In nucleotides, the CDR3 is TGTGCCAGCAGCTTAGGTCCTGTCTCGACCGGGGAGCTGTTTTTT. This sequence encodes CASSLGPVSTGELFF.

The genes are TRBV7-8 and TRBJ1-2, with D possibly being TRBD1 (5 bases). With 7 bases removed from V and 4 bases from J, the gap between germline ends came to 16 bases. CDR1 and CDR2 (germline): SGHVS, FQNEAQ. The CDR3 spans 14 residues. In DNA, the CDR3 is TGTGCCAGCACCCTGGGGGGACTCGGCTATGGCTACACCTTC. It specifies CASTLGGLGYGYTF.

This clonotype has more than one count but fewer than ten. This chain uses TRBV29-1 with TRBJ2-5, with 8 bases aligning to TRBD2. Germline V lookup: CDR1 SQVTM, CDR2 ANQGSEA. CDR3 length: 12 amino acids. Trimming at V came to 4 bases and at J to 5 bases, leaving 3 bases not matched to a gene. Here the CDR3 reads CSVVLAVETQYF. Here the CDR3 DNA reads TGCAGCGTTGTACTAGCGGTTGAGACCCAGTACTTC.

This clonotype appeared a few times. The chain's CDR3 is CASIGYLTGELFF. The CDR3, as DNA: TGTGCCAGCATAGGGTATCTCACCGGGGAGCTGTTTTTT. The rearrangement uses TRBV27 and TRBJ2-2; D unclear. Germline values: CDR1 MNHEY, CDR2 SMNVEV (reference sequence). Trimming removed 7 bases at V and 4 bases at J, with 10 bases between. The CDR3 totals 13 residues.

This clonotype came up a few times. The chain combines TRBV3-1 with TRBJ1-2; no clear D gene. Per germline, CDR1 LGHDT and CDR2 YNNKEL (reference sequence). The CDR3 is made up of 16 amino acids. The V end lost 4 bases, the J end lost 3 bases, and 18 bases lay between the germline ends. The CDR3: CASSPRMGRVDYGYTF. The CDR3 bases are TGTGCCAGCAGCCCGAGGATGGGTAGGGTTGACTATGGCTACACCTTC.

The chain uses TRBV9 and TRBJ2-1, with TRBD2 matching over 9 bases. Germline CDR1 SGDLS, CDR2 YYNGEE. The V and J ends lost 1 base and 4 bases, in that order; junction bases with no gene match: 0. The CDR3 covers 14 residues. This chain's CDR3 is CASSVLAGYNEQFF. The CDR3 coding sequence is TGTGCCAGCAGCGTACTAGCGGGATACAATGAGCAGTTCTTC.

The V gene is TRBV20-1, the J gene TRBJ2-5; the match to TRBD2 covers 7 bases. This CDR3 is built from 13 residues. V gave up 5 bases and J gave up 5 bases; unmatched junction bases: 8. CDR1 and CDR2 from the germline V gene are DFQATT and SNEGSKA (reference sequence). CDR3 in amino acids: CSAPPGREETQYF. The CDR3 DNA sequence: TGCAGTGCTCCCCCAGGGAGGGAGGAGACCCAGTACTTC.

Comments on this clonotype: Possible read error: a much larger clone is one base away. V is TRBV11-3 and J is TRBJ2-3; 8 bases align to TRBD2. This CDR3 spans 16 amino acids. CDR1 and CDR2 from the germline V gene are SGHNT and YENEEA. V lost 0 bases and J lost 5; bases outside the gene matches: 7. In DNA form, the CDR3 reads TGTGCCAGCAGCTTAGAGCAGCGGGAGAGTGTAGATACGCAGTATTTT. Its protein is CASSLEQRESVDTQYF. The variable domain in full, completed from reference TRBV11-3 and TRBJ2-3, reads EAGVVQSPRYKIIEKKQPVAFWCNPISGHNTLYWYLQNLGQGPELLIRYENEEAVDDSQLPKDRFSAERLKGVDSTLKIQPAELGDSAVYLCASSLEQRESVDTQYFGPGTRLTVL.

This clonotype was recorded a few times. The V and J genes are TRBV12-3 or TRBV12-4 and TRBJ2-3, with 11 nucleotides matching TRBD1. This CDR3 spans 15 amino acids. Trimming took 6 bases from V and 4 from J; bases not matched to a gene: 6. CDR3 sequence reads: CASSPGQGASDTQYF. DNA of the CDR3: TGTGCCAGCAGCCCAGGACAGGGGGCATCAGATACGCAGTATTTT.

This clonotype came up many times. The chain employs TRBV6-6 and TRBJ2-1; 7 bases agree with TRBD1. Per the germline V gene, CDR1 is MNHNY and CDR2 is SVGAGI (reference sequence). CDR3 length equals 12 residues. J lost 8 bases, V lost 5 bases, and 3 bases had no gene match. The CDR3 sequence is CASSKQGYEQFF. The CDR3 region has the DNA TGTGCCAGCAGTAAACAGGGGTATGAGCAGTTCTTC.

This clonotype was observed at least ten times. The chain links TRBV4-3 to TRBJ2-7; 8 bases line up with TRBD1. V trimming: 0 bases; J trimming: 3 bases; junction bases outside the gene matches: 10. Per the germline V gene, CDR1 is LGHNA and CDR2 is YSLEER. This CDR3 has 17 residues. The CDR3: CASSQDRDDRGFYEQYF. DNA of the CDR3: TGCGCCAGCAGCCAAGATAGGGACGACAGGGGATTCTACGAGCAGTACTTC.

The gene calls are TRBV19 and TRBJ2-1; a weak D match, TRBD2 (6 bases). V dropped 4 bases and J dropped 8 bases, with 12 bases sitting between them. Germline V gene lookup returns CDR1 LNHDA and CDR2 SQIVND (reference sequence). The length of the CDR3 is 13 residues. CDR3: CASSRTGVDEQFF. In DNA, the CDR3 is TGTGCCAGTAGTAGGACGGGAGTCGATGAGCAGTTCTTC.

This chain uses TRBV20-1 with TRBJ2-3; possible D gene TRBD2, 5 bases. The V gene's germline CDR1 is DFQATT and CDR2 SNEGSKA (reference sequence). Trimming pared 0 bases from V and 2 bases from J, leaving 12 bases between. The CDR3 spans 15 residues. The CDR3: CSARDHAGATDTQYF. CDR3 nucleotides: TGCAGTGCTAGAGATCACGCGGGCGCCACAGATACGCAGTATTTT.

This clonotype was seen only a few times. The V gene is TRBV9, the J gene TRBJ2-2; 10 bases fit TRBD1. Germline CDR1 reads SGDLS; CDR2 reads YYNGEE. The CDR3 is made up of 17 amino acids. V gave up 3 bases and J gave up 3 bases; unmatched junction bases: 8. The CDR3 bases are TGTGCCAGCAGCGGAGTCGACAGGGGGCTCGACACCGGGGAGCTGTTTTTT. Translation: CASSGVDRGLDTGELFF.

The gene calls are TRBV12-3 or TRBV12-4 and TRBJ1-2; 8 bases line up with TRBD1. This CDR3 comprises 14 residues. The J segment lost 3 bases and the V segment lost 7 bases, leaving 7 bases of the junction unmatched. CDR3 protein: CASTPGTGYYGYTF. The CDR3 nucleotides are TGTGCCAGCACTCCCGGGACAGGCTACTATGGCTACACCTTC.

The rearrangement links TRBV10-3 to TRBJ2-5, with D maybe TRBD2 (6 bases). This CDR3 contains 14 residues. Trimming pared 5 bases from V and 1 base from J, leaving 11 bases between. Germline V gene lookup returns CDR1 ENHRY and CDR2 SYGVKD. CDR3 region: CAISPGLPQETQYF. CDR3 in DNA: TGTGCCATCAGTCCGGGACTTCCCCAAGAGACCCAGTACTTC.

This clonotype has more than one count but fewer than ten. The rearrangement joins TRBV4-3 to TRBJ2-7; either TRBD1 or TRBD2 may supply D (5 bases each). This CDR3 spans 13 amino acids. The V gene lost 0 bases and the J gene lost 10 bases, with 13 bases spanning the gap. Germline V gene data show CDR1 as LGHNA and CDR2 as YSLEER. The CDR3 is CASSQEGVGPQYF. The DNA of the CDR3 is TGCGCCAGCAGCCAAGAGGGGGTGGGACCCCAGTACTTC.

This chain links TRBV5-5 with TRBJ1-5; tentatively, D is TRBD1 (5 bases). Germline CDR1 SGHKS, CDR2 YYEKEE (reference sequence). This CDR3 contains 15 residues. V was clipped by 0 bases and J by 2 bases, with 9 bases between them. The CDR3 DNA sequence: TGTGCCAGCAGCTTGGTTGTCAGGGGCAATCAGCCCCAGCATTTT. Its protein is CASSLVVRGNQPQHF.

The chain uses TRBV30 and TRBJ1-6; 8 positions match TRBD1. The CDR3 is 14 residues long. J gave up 7 bases and V 0 bases, and 2 bases lay outside the gene matches. Germline V gene sequence: CDR1 GTSNPN, CDR2 SVGIG (reference sequence). CDR3 loop: CAWSVRQGNSPLHF. CDR3 in DNA: TGTGCCTGGAGTGTCAGACAGGGGAATTCACCCCTCCACTTT.

The rearrangement links TRBV6-6 to TRBJ2-7; D not resolved. V dropped 4 bases and J dropped 4 bases, with 11 bases sitting between them. Germline V lookup: CDR1 MNHNY, CDR2 SVGAGI (reference sequence). The CDR3 has 13 residues. CDR3 sequence: CASSFAYIYEQYF. The CDR3 nucleotides are TGTGCCAGCAGTTTCGCTTATATATACGAGCAGTACTTC.

J is TRBJ2-6 and V is TRBV20-1; D is undetermined. Trimming left V 0 bases short and J 2 bases short, with 8 bases between. The CDR3 contains 15 residues. The germline gives CDR1 DFQATT, CDR2 SNEGSKA (reference sequence). CDR3 loop: CSARDLRAGANVLTF. The CDR3 DNA follows: TGCAGTGCTAGAGATCTACGTGCTGGGGCCAACGTCCTGACTTTC.

The J gene is TRBJ2-2, the V gene TRBV29-1; 7 bases match TRBD1. Germline CDR1 reads SQVTM; CDR2 reads ANQGSEA. CDR3 length: 14 residues. Trimming removed 5 bases from V and 4 bases from J; junction bases left unmatched: 7. CDR3 coding DNA: TGCAGCGTTCGACAGGGTAGGGGCACCGGGGAGCTGTTTTTT. Its translation is CSVRQGRGTGELFF.

In this sample, this clonotype turned up a few times. The chain joins TRBV10-3 to TRBJ2-7; maybe TRBD2 (6 bases). Germline V lookup: CDR1 ENHRY, CDR2 SYGVKD. V lost 2 bases to trimming and J lost 3 bases, with 14 bases between them. This CDR3 is 15 amino acids long. For the CDR3, the DNA is TGTGCCATCAGTGAGGCCGCTAGCGCCTACTACGAGCAGTACTTC. Residues: CAISEAASAYYEQYF.

This clonotype has only a few counts. The chain couples TRBV30 to TRBJ2-7; D might be TRBD1 (5 bases). The ends were cut back, 3 bases at V and 1 base at J, with 19 bases in the middle. CDR1 and CDR2 from the germline V gene are GTSNPN and SVGIG (reference sequence). The CDR3 has 16 amino acids. This CDR3 is CAWSKGAAGLSYEQYF. The CDR3 DNA is TGTGCCTGGAGCAAAGGGGCGGCAGGTCTTTCCTACGAGCAGTACTTC. Variable domain in full (rest from reference TRBV30 and TRBJ2-7): SQTIHQWPATLVQPVGSPLSLECTVEGTSNPNLYWYRQAAGRGLQLLFYSVGIGQISSEVPQNLSASRPQDRQFILSSKKLLLSDSGFYLCAWSKGAAGLSYEQYFGPGTRLTVT.

The rearrangement uses TRBV28 and TRBJ2-7; D may match TRBD1 or TRBD2 (5 bases each). The germline V gene has CDR1 MDHEN and CDR2 SYDVKM. CDR3 size: 14 residues. Deletions cut 3 bases from V and 3 bases from J, with 12 bases between. The CDR3 bases are TGTGCCAGCAGTTTCCTGGGGACGAACTACGAGCAGTACTTC. As protein: CASSFLGTNYEQYF.

This clonotype was counted a few times. CDR3 sequence (DNA): TGTGCCAGCAGATACTCCGGGACAGGGGCCACCGGGGAGCTGTTTTTT. Its protein is CASRYSGTGATGELFF. The genes are TRBV12-3 or TRBV12-4 and TRBJ2-2; TRBD1 aligns across 10 bases. CDR3 size: 16 residues. Unmatched junction bases numbered 8, after V lost 6 bases and J lost 4 bases.

This clonotype was picked up many times. In DNA, the CDR3 is TGTGCCATCAGACCCGGACAGGGGAACACCGGGGAGCTGTTTTTT. Its protein product is CAIRPGQGNTGELFF. This chain links TRBV10-3 with TRBJ2-2, with 8 bases identical to TRBD1. With 6 bases clipped from V and 1 base from J, the junction kept 4 bases outside the gene matches. Per the germline V gene, CDR1 is ENHRY and CDR2 is SYGVKD. The CDR3 contains 15 residues.

There are a few counts of this clonotype. The chain couples TRBV12-3 or TRBV12-4 to TRBJ2-2; TRBD1 aligns across 8 bases. After removal of 5 bases from V and 7 bases from J, the junction contained 3 bases not matched to a gene. This CDR3 has 13 amino acids. The CDR3: CASSPGGGGELFF. CDR3 DNA: TGTGCCAGCAGTCCAGGGGGCGGCGGGGAGCTGTTTTTT.

The gene calls are TRBV20-1 and TRBJ2-5; D is unclear. The CDR3 length is 16 residues. Trimming took off 0 bases at V and 4 bases at J, with 18 bases between the two ends. Germline values: CDR1 DFQATT, CDR2 SNEGSKA (reference sequence). The CDR3 protein is CSAREGRMSRPETQYF. The CDR3 DNA reads TGCAGTGCTAGAGAGGGTAGGATGTCGCGCCCAGAGACCCAGTACTTC.